Listed below are T cell receptor beta chains from one sample, sequenced in a study of cytomegalovirus exposure and HLA in healthy donors. The method was immunoSEQ multiplex PCR; TCRdb's version includes in-frame clones alone and lacks a portion of them. Altogether more than 300,000 clones are present, 80% to 90% being singletons, with the ten largest covering around 0.8%. Sequencing was done on a sample of PBMCs. The receptor source for this set is a woman in her late teens or twenties in good health and CMV-seronegative. Each CDR3 is given without its conserved first and last residue. Only part of the rows carry a size: once, few, many, or a class if the clone is expanded.

size,V,J,CDR3
-,TRBV23-1,TRBJ1-2,ASSHLPSANYGYT
-,TRBV29-1,TRBJ1-1,SVLTGENTEAF
-,TRBV2,TRBJ2-2,ASSEANLGPGELF
-,TRBV7-2,TRBJ2-1,ASSWVAGVSYNEQF
-,TRBV12-2,TRBJ1-2,ASRFVTVEYGYT
-,TRBV27,TRBJ2-1,ASSLMNIAGSSYNEQF
-,TRBV30,TRBJ2-7,AWSLRGPYEQY
once,TRBV28,TRBJ2-7,ASSLYAPGQGYEQY
-,TRBV27,TRBJ1-1,ASSPSGGRGPAF
-,TRBV4-1,TRBJ1-1,ASSQAGQGGTEAF
once,TRBV6-5,TRBJ2-3,ASSPGTFFTDTQY
-,TRBV4-1,TRBJ2-1,ASSQGWTSGRVSSNEQF
-,TRBV6-5,TRBJ1-1,ASRRDRGSNTEAF
-,TRBV5-4,TRBJ2-2,ASSLAGPRGTGELF
-,TRBV18,TRBJ2-7,ASSPWRLAGGPYEQY
-,TRBV29-1,TRBJ2-6,SVGRGRASSGANVLT
-,TRBV30,TRBJ2-7,AWSWDFETYEQY
once,TRBV6-5,TRBJ1-2,ASSYSPGQDIT